These 19 T cell receptor beta chains share one sample of origin, sequenced in a study of human T cells and chemical hapten exposure. MiXCR was run by TCRdb on the RACE reads, yielding one entry per CDR3 protein. This repertoire shows 280,000 or so distinct CDR3 sequences, roughly 7.7% found once; its top ten account for about 1.1%. Time point denoted: pre-sensitization, week 0. Documented treatment: therapeutic diphenylcyclopropenone sensitization with weekly scalp DPC. Sequenced here: whole blood, sampled in connection with sensitization to the hapten diphenylcyclopropenone (DPC). The origin of the receptors is a man aged 18 to 29 with alopecia areata. Some clones in this sample may be carry-over from other donors' samples.

This clonotype was detected a few times. The chain employs TRBV20-1 and TRBJ1-2; TRBD1 matches at 7 bases. The CDR3 has 12 residues. V was clipped by 5 bases and J by 4 bases; unmatched bases: 4. Germline V gene data show CDR1 as DFQATT and CDR2 as SNEGSKA (reference sequence). The DNA of the CDR3 is TGCAGTGCTGTAGACAGGGCCTATGGCTACACCTTC. Translated, it gives CSAVDRAYGYTF.

The V gene is TRBV6-2 or TRBV6-3, the J gene TRBJ1-1; unclear D gene. V lost 7 bases to trimming and J lost 3 bases, with 18 bases between them. This CDR3 spans 15 amino acids. Looked up from germline, CDR1 is MNHEY and CDR2 is SVGEGT. The CDR3 DNA sequence: TGTGCCAGCATAAAACCCGGGTTGCTGGACACTGAAGCTTTCTTT. Protein: CASIKPGLLDTEAFF.

This clonotype was observed a handful of times. The chain combines TRBV5-8 with TRBJ1-5, with TRBD1 identical over 9 bases. This CDR3 is 15 amino acids long. The V and J ends lost 4 bases and 3 bases, in that order; junction bases with no gene match: 5. CDR1 and CDR2 from the germline V gene are SGHTS and YDEGEE. The CDR3 nucleotides are TGTGCCAGCAGCACCGGGACAGGGTACAATCAGCCCCAGCATTTT. This gives the protein CASSTGTGYNQPQHF.

The rearrangement links TRBV28 to TRBJ1-6; D is perhaps TRBD1 (6 bases). Trimming took off 4 bases at V and 10 bases at J, with 17 bases between the two ends. The CDR3 extends over 15 amino acids. The germline gives CDR1 MDHEN, CDR2 SYDVKM. The CDR3: CASSSQKQGDSPLHF. CDR3 bases: TGTGCCAGCAGTTCCCAAAAACAGGGCGACTCACCCCTCCACTTT.

This clonotype has more than one count but fewer than ten. The V call is TRBV10-3, the J call TRBJ1-1, with 10 bases aligning to TRBD1. The CDR3 sequence is 15 residues long. V gave up 6 bases and J gave up 0 bases; unmatched junction bases: 4. The germline gives CDR1 ENHRY, CDR2 SYGVKD. The CDR3 DNA reads TGTGCCATCAGCAGGGACAGGGGATTGAACACTGAAGCTTTCTTT. This gives the protein CAISRDRGLNTEAFF.

The table lists this clonotype with a few counts. The junction departs from the called germline gene at one end, perhaps through a read error. The chain carries TRBV6-1 and TRBJ1-5; no clear D gene. Germline loops: CDR1 MNHNS, CDR2 SASEGT. This CDR3 spans 14 amino acids. The DNA of the CDR3 is TGTGCCAGCACTGAAAGCAAAGTCAATCAGCCCCAGCATTTT. Its translation is CASTESKVNQPQHF.

The sample holds many counts of this clonotype. The V call is TRBV4-3, the J call TRBJ2-5; no reliable D call. Per germline, CDR1 LGHNA and CDR2 YSLEER. V lost 0 bases and J lost 5, with 10 bases in between. The CDR3 has 14 residues. This CDR3 reads CASSQDGLGETQYF. CDR3 DNA: TGCGCCAGCAGCCAAGACGGTCTTGGGGAGACCCAGTACTTC.

V gene TRBV12-3 or TRBV12-4 combines with J gene TRBJ1-1; no firm D call. CDR3 size: 14 residues. Trimming shortened V by 4 bases and J by 1 base, and 10 bases separated the two germline ends. CDR3: CASSWRRPNTEAFF. The CDR3 region has the DNA TGTGCCAGCAGTTGGCGGCGGCCGAACACTGAAGCTTTCTTT.

The V and J genes are TRBV28 and TRBJ2-3; TRBD2 matches at 8 bases. Germline-derived CDR1 and CDR2 are MDHEN and SYDVKM. This CDR3 contains 16 residues. V shed 8 bases and J 0 bases; nucleotides not matched to a gene: 10. As DNA, the CDR3 is TGTGCCAGCCGCCAACGGGGGGGGCCTAGCACAGATACGCAGTATTTT. This translates into CASRQRGGPSTDTQYF.

This clonotype came up many times. The rearrangement links TRBV28 to TRBJ1-1, with D possibly being TRBD1 (5 bases). Germline loops: CDR1 MDHEN, CDR2 SYDVKM. This CDR3 comprises 16 residues. V was clipped by 3 bases and J by 4 bases, with 18 bases between them. The CDR3 nucleotides are TGTGCCAGCAGTTTGGGCGCTCATGGGGACTCCACTGAAGCTTTCTTT. This sequence encodes CASSLGAHGDSTEAFF.

The chain employs TRBV5-1 and TRBJ2-5, with a weak D call TRBD1 (6 bases). Trimming removed 5 bases at V and 7 bases at J, with 24 bases between. Germline-derived CDR1 and CDR2 are SGHRS and YFSETQ. The CDR3 runs to 16 residues. The CDR3 DNA is TGCGCCAGCAGTTGGAACCGGGACACCGCCGCGGGGACCCAGTACTTC. Translating it yields CASSWNRDTAAGTQYF.

This clonotype showed up just a few times. This rearrangement joins TRBV12-3 or TRBV12-4 to TRBJ2-3, with unresolved D. This CDR3 region has 13 residues. Trimming removed 6 bases from V and 1 base from J, with 8 bases in between. CDR3 in DNA: TGTGCCAGCAGGACCCCGGGCACAGATACGCAGTATTTT. Protein product: CASRTPGTDTQYF.

The table lists this clonotype with a few counts. V usage is TRBV7-6 and J usage is TRBJ1-5; 7 bases match TRBD1. The germline gives CDR1 SGHVS, CDR2 FNYEAQ. CDR3 length: 15 residues. Trimming took 4 bases from V and 2 from J; bases not matched to a gene: 5. The CDR3, as DNA: TGTGCCAGCAGCTCAGGGGGTCTTGGCAATCAGCCCCAGCATTTT. Encoded protein: CASSSGGLGNQPQHF.

This clonotype was observed a handful of times. The chain is built from TRBV9 and TRBJ2-3; 10 positions match TRBD1. The ends lost 4 bases at V and 4 bases at J; junction bases unmatched: 6. This CDR3 contains 15 residues. Germline V gene lookup returns CDR1 SGDLS and CDR2 YYNGEE. CDR3 DNA sequence: TGTGCCAGCAGCTCCGGGACAGGGGTTGCAGATACGCAGTATTTT. The encoded protein is CASSSGTGVADTQYF.

The rearrangement joins TRBV12-3 or TRBV12-4 to TRBJ2-3; tentatively, D is TRBD1 (5 bases). This CDR3 comprises 14 residues. Trimming removed 4 bases from V and 3 bases from J, with 11 bases in between. CDR3 sequence reads: CASSSRVGTDTQYF. CDR3 sequence (DNA): TGTGCCAGCAGTTCCAGGGTTGGGACAGATACGCAGTATTTT.

This clonotype has just a few counts. The rearrangement uses TRBV25-1 and TRBJ2-3; D is undetermined. Germline V gene sequence: CDR1 MGHDK, CDR2 SYGVNS. The V end lost 1 base, the J end lost 0 bases, and 5 bases lay between the germline ends. The CDR3 is 14 amino acids. The CDR3 coding sequence is TGTGCCAGCAGTGAATTGGAAAGCACAGATACGCAGTATTTT. Its protein is CASSELESTDTQYF.

The rearrangement joins TRBV6-2 or TRBV6-3 to TRBJ2-1, with no clear D. The CDR3 covers 16 residues. Trimming removed 2 bases at V and 2 bases at J, with 13 bases between. Germline CDR1 reads MNHEY; CDR2 reads SVGEGT. CDR3 coding DNA: TGTGCCAGCAGTTACACGGACCCTCTCCCCTACAATGAGCAGTTCTTC. Translated: CASSYTDPLPYNEQFF.

This clonotype was observed a few times. The chain employs TRBV6-2 or TRBV6-3 and TRBJ2-1, with TRBD2 matching over 9 bases. This CDR3 has 15 amino acids. V gave up 5 bases and J gave up 9 bases; unmatched junction bases: 11. CDR1 is MNHEY and CDR2 is SVGEGT in the germline V gene. This CDR3 is CASSRTGTSFSEQFF. CDR3 coding DNA: TGTGCCAGCAGTCGAACCGGGACTAGCTTCAGTGAGCAGTTCTTC.

The chain links TRBV10-1 to TRBJ2-5, with 11 bases aligning to TRBD2. The CDR3 has 15 amino acids. Germline V gene data show CDR1 as WNHNN and CDR2 as SYGVQD (reference sequence). V lost 6 bases and J lost 5; bases outside the gene matches: 8. CDR3 nucleotides: TGCGCCAGCAGCGAACTAGCGGGGGTCGGGGAGACCCAGTACTTC. Its protein product is CASSELAGVGETQYF.